This T cell receptor (beta chain) derives from a study of T-cell reconstitution after alpha-beta-depleted transplantation in children. This clonotype has at least ten counts. The germline CDR1 and CDR2 sequences are LGHDT and YNNKEL (reference sequence). V was clipped by 2 bases and J by 8 bases; unmatched bases: 10. The CDR3 extends over 16 amino acids. A library of TCRbeta sequences, prepared with unique molecular identifiers, was generated. TCRdb fed the PCR reads into MiXCR, producing one record per CDR3 protein. This table holds 70,000 to 95,000 distinct CDR3 sequences, over 9% found once. The rearrangement links TRBV3-1 to TRBJ2-1; 9 nucleotides match TRBD1. The sample was PBMCs from the stem cell graft donor, taken from the stem cell graft. This clonotype was obtained from a human donor who donated a stem cell graft to a child with inherited bone marrow failure. The CDR3: CASSQQGTGLSYEQFF. CDR3 in DNA: TGTGCCAGCAGCCAACAGGGGACAGGGCTCTCCTATGAGCAGTTCTTC.